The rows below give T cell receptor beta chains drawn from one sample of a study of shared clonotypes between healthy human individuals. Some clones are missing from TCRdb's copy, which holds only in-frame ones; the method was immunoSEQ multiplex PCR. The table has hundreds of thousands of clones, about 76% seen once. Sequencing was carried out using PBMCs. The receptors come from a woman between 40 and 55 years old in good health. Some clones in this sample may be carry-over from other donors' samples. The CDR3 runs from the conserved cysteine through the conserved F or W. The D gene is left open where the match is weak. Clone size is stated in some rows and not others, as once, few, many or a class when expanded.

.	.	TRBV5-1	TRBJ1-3	CASSLGREGNTIYF	TGCGCCAGCAGCTTGGGACGGGAGGGAAACACCATATATTTT
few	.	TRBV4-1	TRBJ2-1	CASSQDPIMRFF	TGCGCCAGCAGCCAAGACCCCATTATGCGGTTCTTC
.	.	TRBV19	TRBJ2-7	CASSDGTRAREQYF	TGTGCCAGTAGTGACGGGACCAGGGCCCGCGAGCAGTACTTC
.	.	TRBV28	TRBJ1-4	CASSPPEEKLFF	TGTGCCAGCAGTCCACCAGAGGAAAAACTGTTTTTT
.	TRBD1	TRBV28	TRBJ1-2	CASSSPTDRGRGYTF	TGTGCCAGCAGTTCCCCAACTGACAGGGGGAGAGGCTACACCTTC
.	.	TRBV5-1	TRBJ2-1	CASSLAVYNEQFF	TGCGCCAGCAGCTTGGCAGTTTACAATGAGCAGTTCTTC
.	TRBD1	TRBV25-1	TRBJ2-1	CASSPHQGARGNEQFF	TGTGCCAGCAGTCCACATCAGGGGGCGCGGGGTAATGAGCAGTTCTTC
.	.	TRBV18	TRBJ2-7	CASSPGTEAGYEQYF	TGTGCCAGCTCACCGGGGACGGAGGCGGGGTACGAGCAGTACTTC
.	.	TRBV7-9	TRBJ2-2	CASSQRTNTGELFF	TGTGCCAGCAGCCAAAGGACAAACACCGGGGAGCTGTTTTTT
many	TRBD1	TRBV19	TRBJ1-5	CASSVRTGGNQPQHF	TGTGCCAGTAGTGTCCGGACAGGGGGCAATCAGCCCCAGCATTTT
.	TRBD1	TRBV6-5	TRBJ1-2	CASSSRTGAYGYTF	TGTGCCAGCAGCTCACGGACAGGGGCTTATGGCTACACCTTC
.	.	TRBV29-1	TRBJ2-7	CSGTGHEREQYF	TGCAGCGGAACAGGGCATGAGCGCGAGCAGTACTTC
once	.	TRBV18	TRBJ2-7	CASSKDSYEQYF	TGTGCCAGCTCAAAAGACAGTTACGAGCAGTACTTC
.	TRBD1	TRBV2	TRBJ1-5	CASSERTGDQPQHF	TGTGCCAGCAGTGAGAGGACAGGGGATCAGCCCCAGCATTTT
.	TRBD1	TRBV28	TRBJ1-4	CASSTRRETGDEKLFF	TGTGCCAGCAGTACCCGCCGGGAGACAGGGGATGAAAAACTGTTTTTT
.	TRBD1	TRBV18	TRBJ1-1	CASSLDRVGNTEAFF	TGTGCCAGCTCACTTGACAGGGTTGGGAACACTGAAGCTTTCTTT
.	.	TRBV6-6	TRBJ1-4	CASSPENEKLFF	TGTGCCAGCAGTCCCGAGAATGAAAAACTGTTTTTT
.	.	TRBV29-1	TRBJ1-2	CSVEAGGGYTF	TGCAGCGTTGAAGCGGGTGGGGGCTACACCTTC
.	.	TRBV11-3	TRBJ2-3	CASSLGGTSTDTQYF	TGTGCCAGCAGCTTAGGGGGTACTAGCACAGATACGCAGTATTTT
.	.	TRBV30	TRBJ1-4	CSGRGASEKLFF	TGTTCAGGGCGGGGGGCCAGTGAAAAACTGTTTTTT
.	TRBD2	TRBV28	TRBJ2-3	CASGNLAGLPDTQYF	TGTGCCAGCGGCAACCTAGCGGGACTCCCAGATACGCAGTATTTT
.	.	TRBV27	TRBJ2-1	CASSSLTSNEQFF	TGTGCCAGCAGTTCCCTGACTAGCAATGAGCAGTTCTTC
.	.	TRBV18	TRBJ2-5	CASSPTRQETQYF	TGTGCCAGCTCACCAACACGCCAAGAGACCCAGTACTTC
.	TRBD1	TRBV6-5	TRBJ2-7	CASSPPGQEREQYF	TGTGCCAGCAGCCCCCCGGGACAGGAGAGAGAGCAGTACTTC
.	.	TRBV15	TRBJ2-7	CATSRVGSGTDEQYF	TGTGCCACCAGCAGAGTAGGATCAGGGACGGACGAGCAGTACTTC
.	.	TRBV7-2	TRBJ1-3	CASSLEDGNTIYF	TGTGCCAGCAGCCTCGAGGATGGAAACACCATATATTTT
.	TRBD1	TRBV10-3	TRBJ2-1	CAISESGTGGRNEQFF	TGTGCCATCAGTGAGTCTGGGACAGGGGGCAGGAATGAGCAGTTCTTC
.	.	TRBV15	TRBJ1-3	CATSRDPGEGNTIYF	TGTGCCACCAGCAGAGACCCAGGGGAGGGAAACACCATATATTTT
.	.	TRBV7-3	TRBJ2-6	CASSPTGSNSGANVLTF	TGTGCCAGCAGCCCCACAGGGTCCAACTCTGGGGCCAACGTCCTGACTTTC
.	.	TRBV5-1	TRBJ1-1	CASSLDGRVWTEAFF	TGCGCCAGCAGCTTGGACGGCAGGGTCTGGACTGAAGCTTTCTTT
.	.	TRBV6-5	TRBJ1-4	CASRQNEKLFF	TGTGCCAGCAGACAGAATGAAAAACTGTTTTTT
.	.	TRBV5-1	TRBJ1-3	CASSPRAGAGNTIYF	TGCGCCAGCAGCCCGCGGGCAGGCGCTGGAAACACCATATATTTT
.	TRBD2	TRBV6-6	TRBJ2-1	CASSYSPSGKINEQFF	TGTGCCAGCAGTTACTCGCCTAGCGGCAAAATCAATGAGCAGTTCTTC
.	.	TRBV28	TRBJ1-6	CASSKLDRENSPLHF	TGTGCCAGCAGCAAACTCGACAGAGAGAATTCACCCCTCCACTTT
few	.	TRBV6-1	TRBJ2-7	CASSWAPRDEQYF	TGTGCCAGCAGTTGGGCCCCGAGGGACGAGCAGTACTTC
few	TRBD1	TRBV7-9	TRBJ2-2	CASSSTGFASTGELFF	TGTGCCAGCAGCTCGACAGGGTTTGCATCCACCGGGGAGCTGTTTTTT
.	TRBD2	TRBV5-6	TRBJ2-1	CASSQAGGSYNEQFF	TGTGCCAGCAGCCAAGCGGGAGGCTCCTACAATGAGCAGTTCTTC
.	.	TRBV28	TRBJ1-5	CASRPAGGSNQPQHF	TGTGCCAGCAGGCCAGCTGGGGGCAGCAATCAGCCCCAGCATTTT
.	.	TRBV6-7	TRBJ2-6	CASRMGCVFTSRANVLTF	TGTGCCAGCAGAATGGGGTGCGTATTTACAAGTCGGGCCAACGTCCTGACTTTC
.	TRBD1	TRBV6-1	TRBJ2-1	CASNLGQYNEQFF	TGTGCCAGCAATCTGGGACAGTACAATGAGCAGTTCTTC
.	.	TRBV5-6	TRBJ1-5	CASSLWRDWGNQPQHF	TGTGCCAGCAGCTTGTGGAGGGATTGGGGCAATCAGCCCCAGCATTTT
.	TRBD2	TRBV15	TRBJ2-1	CATSRDRASGRGEQFF	TGTGCCACCAGCAGAGATAGGGCTAGCGGGAGGGGTGAGCAGTTCTTC
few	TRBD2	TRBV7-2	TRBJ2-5	CASSLEVGLAGVKTQYF	TGTGCCAGCAGCTTAGAAGTGGGACTAGCGGGAGTAAAGACCCAGTACTTC
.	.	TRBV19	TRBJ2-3	CASSIRYSSLTDTQYF	TGTGCCAGTAGTATACGATACAGTTCCCTCACAGATACGCAGTATTTT
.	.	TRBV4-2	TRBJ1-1	CASSPSGRMNTEAFF	TGTGCCAGCAGCCCTAGTGGAAGGATGAACACTGAAGCTTTCTTT
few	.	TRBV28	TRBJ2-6	CASSGGRSGANVLTF	TGTGCCAGCAGTGGGGGCCGCTCTGGGGCCAACGTCCTGACTTTC
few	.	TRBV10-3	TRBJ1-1	CAISDVSMNTEAFF	TGTGCCATCAGTGATGTCAGCATGAACACTGAAGCTTTCTTT
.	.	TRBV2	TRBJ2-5	CASTRGAQETQYF	TGTGCCAGCACCCGGGGGGCCCAAGAGACCCAGTACTTC
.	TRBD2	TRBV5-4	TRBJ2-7	CASGAGEGYEQYF	TGTGCCAGCGGAGCGGGAGAGGGGTACGAGCAGTACTTC
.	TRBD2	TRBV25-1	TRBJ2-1	CASSGRSSYNEQFF	TGTGCCAGCAGCGGGAGGAGCTCCTACAATGAGCAGTTCTTC
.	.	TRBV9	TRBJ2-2	CASSAITGELFF	TGTGCCAGCAGCGCGATCACCGGGGAGCTGTTTTTT
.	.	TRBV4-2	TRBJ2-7	CASSPVAVPNEQYF	TGTGCCAGCAGCCCCGTGGCGGTTCCGAACGAGCAGTACTTC
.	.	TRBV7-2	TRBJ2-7	CASNFPGLPGEQYF	TGTGCCAGCAACTTCCCCGGACTCCCAGGCGAGCAGTACTTC
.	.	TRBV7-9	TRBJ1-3	CASSFRGDGNTIYF	TGTGCCAGCAGCTTCCGGGGAGACGGAAACACCATATATTTT
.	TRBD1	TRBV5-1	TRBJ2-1	CASSPDRGGNEQFF	TGCGCCAGCAGCCCGGACAGGGGGGGCAATGAGCAGTTCTTC
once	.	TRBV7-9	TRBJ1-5	CASSLGGLPGPQHF	TGTGCCAGCAGCTTAGGGGGTCTACCGGGGCCCCAGCATTTT